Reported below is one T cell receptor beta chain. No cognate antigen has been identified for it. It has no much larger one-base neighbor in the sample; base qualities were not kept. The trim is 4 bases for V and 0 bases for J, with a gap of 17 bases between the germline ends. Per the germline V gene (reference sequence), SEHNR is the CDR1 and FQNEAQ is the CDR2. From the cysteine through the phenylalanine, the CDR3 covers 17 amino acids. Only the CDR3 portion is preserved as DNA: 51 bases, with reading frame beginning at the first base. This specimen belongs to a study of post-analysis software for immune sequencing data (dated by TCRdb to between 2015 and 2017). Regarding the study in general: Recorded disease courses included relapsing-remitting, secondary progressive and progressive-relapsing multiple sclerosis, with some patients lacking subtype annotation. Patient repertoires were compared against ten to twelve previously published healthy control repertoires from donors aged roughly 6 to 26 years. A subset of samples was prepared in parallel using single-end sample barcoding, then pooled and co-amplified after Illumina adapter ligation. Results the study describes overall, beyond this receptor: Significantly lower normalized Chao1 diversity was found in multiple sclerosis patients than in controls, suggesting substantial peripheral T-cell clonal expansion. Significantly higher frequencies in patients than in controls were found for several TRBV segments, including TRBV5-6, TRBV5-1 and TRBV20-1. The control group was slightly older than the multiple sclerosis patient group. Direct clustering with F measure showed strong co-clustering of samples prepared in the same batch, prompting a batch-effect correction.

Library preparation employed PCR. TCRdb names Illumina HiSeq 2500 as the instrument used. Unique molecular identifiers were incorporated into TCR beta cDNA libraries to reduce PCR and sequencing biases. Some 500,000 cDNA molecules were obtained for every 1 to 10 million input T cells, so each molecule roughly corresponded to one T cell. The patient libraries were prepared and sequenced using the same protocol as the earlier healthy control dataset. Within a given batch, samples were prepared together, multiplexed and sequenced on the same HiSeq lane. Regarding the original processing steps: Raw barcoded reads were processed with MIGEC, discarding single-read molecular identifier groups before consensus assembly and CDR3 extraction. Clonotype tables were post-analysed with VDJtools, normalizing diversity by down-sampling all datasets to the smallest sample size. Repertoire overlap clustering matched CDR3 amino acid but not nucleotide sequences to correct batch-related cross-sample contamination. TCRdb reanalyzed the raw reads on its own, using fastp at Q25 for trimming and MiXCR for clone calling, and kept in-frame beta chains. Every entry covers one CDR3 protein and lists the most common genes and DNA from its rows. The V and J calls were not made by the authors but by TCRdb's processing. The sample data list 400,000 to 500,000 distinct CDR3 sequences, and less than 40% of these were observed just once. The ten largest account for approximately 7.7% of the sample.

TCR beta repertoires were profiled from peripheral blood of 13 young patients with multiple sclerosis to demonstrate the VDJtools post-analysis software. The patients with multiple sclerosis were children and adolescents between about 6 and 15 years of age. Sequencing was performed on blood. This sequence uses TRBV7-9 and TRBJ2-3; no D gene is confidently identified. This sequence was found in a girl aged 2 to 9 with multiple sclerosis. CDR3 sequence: CASSSENRAQSTDTQYF. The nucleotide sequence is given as TGTGCCAGCAGCTCGGAAAACCGGGCCCAAAGCACAGATACGCAGTATTTT.